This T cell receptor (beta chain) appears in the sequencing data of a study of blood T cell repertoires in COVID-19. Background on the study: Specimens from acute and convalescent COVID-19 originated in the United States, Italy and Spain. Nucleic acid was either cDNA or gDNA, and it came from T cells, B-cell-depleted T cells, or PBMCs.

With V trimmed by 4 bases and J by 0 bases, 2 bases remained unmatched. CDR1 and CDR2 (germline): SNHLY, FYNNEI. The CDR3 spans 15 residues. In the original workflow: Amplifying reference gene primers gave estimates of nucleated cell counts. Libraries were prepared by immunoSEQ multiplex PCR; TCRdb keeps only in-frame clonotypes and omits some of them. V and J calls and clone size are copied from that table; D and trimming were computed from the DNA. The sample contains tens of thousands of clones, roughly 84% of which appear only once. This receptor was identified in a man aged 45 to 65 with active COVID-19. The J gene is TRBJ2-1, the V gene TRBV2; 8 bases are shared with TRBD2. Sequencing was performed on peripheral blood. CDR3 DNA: TGTGCCAGCAGTGTGAGCGGGAGCTCCTACAATGAGCAGTTCTTC. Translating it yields CASSVSGSSYNEQFF.